This T cell receptor beta chain was captured by sequencing in a study of blood T cell repertoires in COVID-19. The V end lost 3 bases, the J end lost 8 bases, and 11 bases lay between the germline ends. This CDR3 comprises 13 residues. CDR1 is LNHNV, CDR2 YYDKDF, per germline (reference sequence). TCRdb keeps only in-frame clones here, not all; method: immunoSEQ multiplex PCR. The profile shows nearly 45,000 clones, under 90% of them singletons. Sequenced input: peripheral blood. This receptor was identified in a human donor in a cohort sampled during active COVID-19. This chain uses TRBV15 with TRBJ2-4; a possible D gene is TRBD1 (6 bases). The chain's CDR3 is CATSRGAGDIQYF. In DNA, the CDR3 is TGTGCCACCAGCAGGGGGGCAGGGGACATTCAGTACTTC.